One sample yielded the 29 T cell receptor beta chains listed below, sequenced in a study of cytomegalovirus exposure and HLA in healthy donors. Amplification used 60 Vbeta primers and 13 Jbeta primers. Here immunoSEQ multiplex PCR was the method, and the copy in TCRdb shows in-frame clones only, minus some. Here the sample spans 65,000 to 100,000 clones, almost 80% being singletons. Specimen: PBMCs. Every receptor here comes from a female donor in good health and CMV-seronegative.

This clone was counted a few times. This rearrangement joins TRBV28 to TRBJ1-5; D is unresolved. CDR3 length equals 13 residues. V lost 4 bases and J 3 bases, leaving 7 bases between the germline ends. Germline V gene lookup returns CDR1 MDHEN and CDR2 SYDVKM. The CDR3, as DNA: TGTGCCAGCAGTTGGGCTAACAATCAGCCCCAGCATTTT. Amino acid sequence: CASSWANNQPQHF.

The J gene is TRBJ2-7, the V gene TRBV27, with TRBD2 matching 12 bases. CDR3 length equals 17 residues. V lost 3 bases and J lost 0; bases outside the gene matches: 6. Germline-derived CDR1 and CDR2 are MNHEY and SMNVEV (reference sequence). CDR3 coding DNA: TGTGCCAGCAGTTTGGCTAGCGGGGGGGCAAGCTCCTACGAGCAGTACTTC. Protein: CASSLASGGASSYEQYF.

V is TRBV27 and J is TRBJ1-5; D perhaps matches TRBD1 (6 bases). The V end lost 5 bases, the J end lost 9 bases, and 20 bases lay between the germline ends. From germline, CDR1 is MNHEY and CDR2 SMNVEV (reference sequence). This CDR3 has 15 residues. The CDR3 reads CASSQRGGISAPQHF. The CDR3 nucleotides are TGTGCCAGCAGTCAAAGAGGGGGAATTTCGGCGCCCCAGCATTTT.

This chain links TRBV2 with TRBJ2-7, with 8 bases matching TRBD1. The V gene end was trimmed by 7 bases and the J gene end by 1 base; junction bases not matched to a gene: 9. Germline CDR1 reads SNHLY; CDR2 reads FYNNEI. The CDR3 loop spans 15 amino acids. CDR3 residues: CASTEGGTGSYEQYF. CDR3 DNA: TGTGCCAGCACCGAGGGTGGGACAGGTTCCTACGAGCAGTACTTC.

The V call is TRBV29-1, the J call TRBJ1-5, with 8 bases that match TRBD1. Germline V gene sequence: CDR1 SQVTM, CDR2 ANQGSEA. The CDR3 contains 13 residues. V lost 7 bases and J lost 2; bases outside the gene matches: 4. DNA of the CDR3: TGCAGCGCCTTGACAGGGGGCAATCAGCCCCAGCATTTT. It encodes CSALTGGNQPQHF.

The chain uses TRBV2 and TRBJ1-1; no clear D gene. V lost 6 bases and J 3 bases, leaving 11 bases between the germline ends. Germline CDR1 reads SNHLY; CDR2 reads FYNNEI. The CDR3 contains 13 residues. CDR3 in DNA: TGTGCCAGCAGGAAGGGAGTGGACACTGAAGCTTTCTTT. Its protein is CASRKGVDTEAFF.

V usage is TRBV5-3 and J usage is TRBJ2-7, with 7 bases lining up with TRBD2. TRBV5-3 is noted as an ORF with a role that remains uncertain. V trimming: 4 bases; J trimming: 2 bases; junction bases outside the gene matches: 21. This CDR3 has 19 residues. The CDR3 DNA reads as TGTGCCAGAAGCCCGGGGGGACCCATGAGCCTAAAAATTCCCTACGAGCAGTACTTC. It translates to CARSPGGPMSLKIPYEQYF.

The chain couples TRBV6-5 to TRBJ1-4; D may be TRBD1 (6 bases). V shed 2 bases and J shed 6 bases, with 7 bases lying between them. CDR1 is MNHEY, CDR2 SVGAGI, per germline. The CDR3 is 13 residues long. The CDR3 reads CASSYRTDEKLFF. The DNA for the CDR3 is TGTGCCAGCAGTTACAGGACAGATGAAAAACTGTTTTTT.

The J gene is TRBJ1-1, the V gene TRBV7-8, with D tentatively TRBD1 (6 bases). The length of the CDR3 is 14 residues. Germline CDR1 reads SGHVS; CDR2 reads FQNEAQ. V shed 2 bases and J shed 7 bases, with 14 bases lying between them. The CDR3 sequence: CASSLNRDTYEAFF. CDR3 coding DNA: TGTGCCAGCAGCTTAAACCGGGACACTTATGAAGCTTTCTTT.

This clone was counted a few times. The chain combines TRBV10-3 with TRBJ1-1; D is unresolved. V was shortened by 4 bases and J by 7 bases, with 10 bases between the two germline ends. The germline V gene encodes CDR1 ENHRY and CDR2 SYGVKD. The CDR3 sequence is 12 residues long. The CDR3 protein is CAISGTEDEAFF. CDR3 nucleotides: TGTGCCATCAGTGGCACAGAAGATGAAGCTTTCTTT.

On this clone: Its ends do not fully match the called genes, so a read error is possible. The rearrangement joins TRBV10-2 to TRBJ1-5; TRBD1 is a possible D gene (5 bases). The CDR3 runs 14 residues. Per germline, CDR1 WSHSY and CDR2 SAAADI. CDR3 residues: CARSGPGDGQPQHF. CDR3 coding DNA: TGCGCCAGGAGTGGGCCGGGGGATGGACAGCCCCAGCATTTT.

The genes are TRBV7-2 and TRBJ2-1; D is ambiguous. The ends were cut back, 0 bases at V and 6 bases at J, with 6 bases in the middle. Looked up from germline, CDR1 is SGHTA and CDR2 is FQGNSA. The CDR3 runs 13 residues. Here the CDR3 DNA reads TGTGCCAGCAGCTTAGCCACTCTCAATGAGCAGTTCTTC. Translating it yields CASSLATLNEQFF.

V is TRBV5-6 and J is TRBJ2-7; TRBD2 matches 8 bases. CDR3 length: 14 amino acids. With V trimmed by 2 bases and J by 4 bases, 5 bases remained unmatched. CDR1 is SGHDT and CDR2 is YYEEEE in the germline V gene. The CDR3 DNA reads TGTGCCAGCAGCTTTCCGGGACTAGGGTACGAGCAGTACTTC. The encoded protein is CASSFPGLGYEQYF.

This clone came up a few times. This rearrangement joins TRBV29-1 to TRBJ1-1; D is possibly TRBD1 (5 bases). CDR3 size: 16 residues. Trimming took off 0 bases at V and 3 bases at J, with 17 bases between the two ends. Germline assignment: CDR1 SQVTM and CDR2 ANQGSEA. CDR3 in amino acids: CSVEDLPKGRDTEAFF. In nucleotides, the CDR3 is TGCAGCGTTGAAGACCTCCCCAAGGGGCGAGACACTGAAGCTTTCTTT.

This clone has only one observation. V usage is TRBV30 and J usage is TRBJ2-3, with 10 bases that match TRBD2. V dropped 5 bases and J dropped 3; count of bases not matched to a gene: 2. The CDR3 covers 13 residues. The germline CDR1 and CDR2 sequences are GTSNPN and SVGIG (reference sequence). Here the CDR3 reads CAWASGGTDTQYF. CDR3 DNA sequence: TGTGCCTGGGCTAGCGGGGGTACAGATACGCAGTATTTT.

This clone has just a few counts. The chain recombines TRBV9 with TRBJ1-3; TRBD1 aligns across 8 bases. CDR1 and CDR2 from the germline V gene are SGDLS and YYNGEE. J was trimmed by 4 bases and V by 0 bases; bases with no gene match: 3. The CDR3 runs 15 residues. CDR3 region: CASSVATGAGNTIYF. CDR3 DNA: TGTGCCAGCAGCGTAGCGACAGGGGCCGGAAACACCATATATTTT.

This clone came up once. J is TRBJ2-3 and V is TRBV4-2, with unresolved D. V was clipped by 5 bases and J by 2 bases, with 8 bases between them. Germline V gene lookup returns CDR1 LGHNA and CDR2 YNFKEQ. This CDR3 is built from 13 residues. CDR3 amino acids: CASSVQYTDTQYF. Here the CDR3 DNA reads TGTGCCAGCAGCGTACAGTACACAGATACGCAGTATTTT.

This chain links TRBV27 with TRBJ1-2; 9 nucleotides line up with TRBD1. This CDR3 has 17 amino acids. With 5 bases clipped from V and 4 bases from J, the junction kept 14 bases outside the gene matches. Germline-derived CDR1 and CDR2 are MNHEY and SMNVEV (reference sequence). This CDR3 is CASSLTPGQGSSYGYTF. DNA for the CDR3: TGTGCCAGCAGTCTCACTCCGGGACAGGGTTCGTCCTATGGCTACACCTTC.

This CDR3 reads CASSLDPGQGNEQFF. CDR3 coding DNA: TGCGCCAGCAGCTTGGATCCGGGACAGGGGAATGAGCAGTTCTTC. This chain links TRBV5-1 with TRBJ2-1, with 10 bases aligning to TRBD1. J gave up 7 bases and V 0 bases, and 4 bases lay outside the gene matches. CDR1 SGHRS and CDR2 YFSETQ come from the germline V gene. The length of the CDR3 is 15 residues.

This rearrangement joins TRBV20-1 to TRBJ1-6; maybe TRBD1 (5 bases). Germline loops: CDR1 DFQATT, CDR2 SNEGSKA (reference sequence). The CDR3 is made up of 11 amino acids. V was clipped by 6 bases and J by 14 bases, with 14 bases between them. CDR3 sequence (DNA): TGCAGTGCCCCCGGGGGAGGCACCCTCCACTTT. Protein product: CSAPGGGTLHF.

The CDR3 sequence: CASSDPGQGGTEAFF. CDR3 bases: TGTGCCAGCAGTGACCCGGGACAGGGCGGCACTGAAGCTTTCTTT. The genes are TRBV6-1 and TRBJ1-1; 9 nucleotides agree with TRBD1. The CDR3 length is 15 residues. Germline CDR1 MNHNS, CDR2 SASEGT. V shed 3 bases, J shed 4 bases, and the junction held 6 bases outside the gene matches.

The chain recombines TRBV4-3 with TRBJ2-7; D gene ambiguous. With 0 bases removed from V and 7 bases from J, the gap between germline ends came to 13 bases. CDR1 is LGHNA, CDR2 YSLEER, per germline. The CDR3 extends over 14 amino acids. In DNA, the CDR3 is TGCGCCAGCAGCCAAGAGTCCTATTCCCGGGAGCAGTACTTC. Translated, it gives CASSQESYSREQYF.

The chain links TRBV6-9 to TRBJ1-6; D is ambiguous. The length of the CDR3 is 17 residues. CDR1 and CDR2 from the germline V gene are MNHGY and SVAAGI. Trimming shortened V by 2 bases and J by 0 bases, and 11 bases separated the two germline ends. CDR3 nucleotide sequence: TGTGCCAGCAGTTATGAGGAGCGTAGCTCCTATAATTCACCCCTCCACTTT. Protein product: CASSYEERSSYNSPLHF.

V gene TRBV19 combines with J gene TRBJ2-6; TRBD1 agrees at 11 bases. J gave up 0 bases and V 7 bases, and 5 bases lay outside the gene matches. The CDR3 sequence is 17 residues long. From germline, CDR1 is LNHDA and CDR2 SQIVND (reference sequence). The CDR3 loop reads CASNPDRGHSGANVLTF. For the CDR3, the DNA is TGTGCCAGTAATCCGGACAGGGGGCACTCTGGGGCCAACGTCCTGACTTTC.

The chain has TRBV5-1 and TRBJ1-3, with D possibly matching TRBD1 (5 bases). Germline loops: CDR1 SGHRS, CDR2 YFSETQ. The CDR3 contains 16 residues. V lost 0 bases and J 3 bases, leaving 13 bases between the germline ends. This CDR3 is CASSLGQGAGGNTIYF. The CDR3 coding sequence is TGCGCCAGCAGCTTGGGTCAGGGCGCTGGTGGAAACACCATATATTTT.

This chain connects TRBV18 to TRBJ2-5, with D uncertain. Trimming stripped 4 bases from V and 0 bases from J, with 9 bases between. CDR3 length: 14 amino acids. The germline CDR1 and CDR2 sequences are KGHSH and LQKENI. Here the CDR3 reads CASSLNAYQETQYF. The CDR3 bases are TGTGCCAGCTCACTTAACGCGTACCAAGAGACCCAGTACTTC. Drawing the rest from reference TRBV18 and TRBJ2-5, the complete variable domain is NAGVMQNPRHLVRRRGQEARLRCSPMKGHSHVYWYRQLPEEGLKFMVYLQKENIIDESGMPKERFSAEFPKEGPSILRIQQVVRGDSAAYFCASSLNAYQETQYFGPGTRLLVL.

The chain has TRBV7-9 and TRBJ1-1; possibly TRBD1 for D (6 bases). CDR1 is SEHNR and CDR2 is FQNEAQ in the germline V gene (reference sequence). This CDR3 has 15 amino acids. V was pared by 2 bases and J by 5 bases, with 15 bases between. The CDR3 DNA sequence: TGTGCCAGCAGCTTAAACGGCAGGGGAGAAACTGAAGCTTTCTTT. This codes for CASSLNGRGETEAFF.

Points on this clone: The conserved phenylalanine or tryptophan is not found at the CDR3 terminus, so this likely reflects a read error. The CDR3 protein is CASSYSPSSEAEQYL. The CDR3 region has the DNA TGTGCCAGCAGTTACTCTCCCTCTTCCGAGGCCGAGCAGTACCTC. The V call is TRBV6-5, the J call TRBJ2-7, with D unclear. Trimming pared 0 bases from V and 6 bases from J, leaving 15 bases between. The CDR3 totals 15 residues. The germline V gene has CDR1 MNHEY and CDR2 SVGAGI.

A word on this clone: Other nucleotide sequences from this sample produce the same CDR3. The chain links TRBV30 to TRBJ1-1; possible D gene TRBD1, 6 bases. The CDR3 has 13 residues. Trimming shortened V by 5 bases and J by 2 bases, and 12 bases separated the two germline ends. The germline V gene encodes CDR1 GTSNPN and CDR2 SVGIG (reference sequence). CDR3 amino acids: CAWGPTGNTEAFF. The DNA of the CDR3 is TGTGCCTGGGGCCCGACAGGTAACACTGAAGCTTTCTTT.